This TCR beta chain was found in a study of CD8+ T cells in alopecia areata. Germline V gene sequence: CDR1 LGHNA, CDR2 YSLEER. The CDR3 totals 18 residues. Trimming took 0 bases from V and 4 from J; bases not matched to a gene: 8. cDNA serving as the sequencing template came from extracted, reverse transcribed RNA. Sequencing was performed with immunoSEQ multiplex PCR; in TCRdb, only in-frame clones are kept and a portion is missing. The sample yields hundreds of thousands of clones, 66% seen once. Regarding the study as a whole: The study found that many expanded lesional clones persisted in scalp and blood during tofacitinib. When scalp samples are sequenced, resident alphabeta T cells of normal skin are also captured.

On this clone: Antigen specificity is unknown.

Described treatment: oral pan-JAK inhibitor, 5-10 mg twice daily. The origin of this receptor is a human donor with alopecia areata. The chain is built from TRBV4-3 and TRBJ2-1; TRBD2 aligns across 11 bases. The sample consisted of CD4+ T cells sorted from blood, taken at week 44, from a patient treated with tofacitinib. The CDR3 loop is CASSQEIITSGGYNEQFF. The CDR3 DNA follows: TGCGCCAGCAGCCAAGAGATTATCACTAGCGGGGGTTACAATGAGCAGTTCTTC.